This T cell receptor (beta chain) was sequenced for a study of cytomegalovirus exposure and HLA in healthy donors. Study-wide context: Out of 150 million to 200 million T cells, an earlier analysis found fewer than 140 million unique TCR beta sequences in total. Study-level results: Because they were indistinguishable, some V segments, including TRBV6-2 and TRBV6-3, were excluded.

Points on this clone: Its antigen remains unknown.

The CDR3 is 15 residues long. V was shortened by 4 bases and J by 0 bases, with 12 bases between the two germline ends. Germline lookup yields CDR1 SQVTM and CDR2 ANQGSEA. The PCR employed 60 Vbeta primers together with 13 Jbeta primers. The data were produced by immunoSEQ multiplex PCR, yet TCRdb's version contains in-frame clones alone and is incomplete. The table includes 110,000 to 150,000 clones, about four fifths detected once. The clonotype comes from a woman between 18 and 29 years old in good health and CMV-seropositive. The sample was PBMCs. V usage is TRBV29-1 and J usage is TRBJ2-2; D perhaps matches TRBD1 (5 bases). CDR3 bases: TGCAGCGTTGTAGGGGCCGAAACGAACACCGGGGAGCTGTTTTTT. Translation: CSVVGAETNTGELFF.